A single sample is the source of the 20 T cell receptor beta chains below, sequenced in a study of blood T cell repertoires in COVID-19. TCRdb's table, derived via immunoSEQ multiplex PCR, lists solely in-frame clones and lacks some. The table includes around 130,000 clones, about 87% detected once. The sequenced sample was peripheral blood. These receptors originate from a human donor with COVID-19, enrolled during active disease. The donor label of this sample is uncertain.

V is TRBV2 and J is TRBJ2-3; possible D gene TRBD2, 6 bases. This CDR3 contains 13 residues. Deletions cut 9 bases from V and 0 bases from J, with 10 bases between. Germline loops: CDR1 SNHLY, CDR2 FYNNEI. In DNA form, the CDR3 reads TGTGCCAGGGGGACTCTGAGCACAGATACGCAGTATTTT. Translating it yields CARGTLSTDTQYF.

The chain has TRBV3-1 (or the pseudogene TRBV3-2) and TRBJ2-2, with TRBD1 as a possible D gene (6 bases). The germline V gene encodes CDR1 LGHDT and CDR2 YNNKEL (reference sequence). There are 14 residues in the CDR3. The V and J ends lost 1 base and 7 bases respectively, with 10 bases between them. DNA for the CDR3: TGTGCCAGCAGCCAAGTCAGGGGTAGCGGGGAGCTGTTTTTT. The encoded protein is CASSQVRGSGELFF.

This chain links TRBV2 with TRBJ2-1; 8 bases agree with TRBD1. The CDR3 loop spans 14 amino acids. CDR1 and CDR2 from the germline V gene are SNHLY and FYNNEI. The V segment lost 6 bases and the J segment 8 bases; nucleotides outside the gene matches: 9. In nucleotides, the CDR3 is TGTGCCAGCAGCCCGGACAGGGTACATGATGAGCAGTTCTTC. This encodes CASSPDRVHDEQFF.

J is TRBJ2-7 and V is TRBV6-6, with TRBD2 matching 9 bases. The trim removed 11 bases at V and 3 bases at J, leaving 8 bases unmatched. This CDR3 spans 13 amino acids. In germline, CDR1 is MNHNY, CDR2 SVGAGI (reference sequence). This CDR3 reads CAAGGGGFYEQYF. The CDR3 DNA reads as TGTGCCGCGGGGGGGGGCGGGTTCTACGAGCAGTACTTC.

The chain employs TRBV14 and TRBJ2-5, with D perhaps TRBD2 (6 bases). Germline assignment: CDR1 SGHDN and CDR2 FVKESK. Between the trimmed V and J ends, which lost 4 bases and 5 bases, there was a span of 17 bases. The CDR3 is 15 amino acids. CDR3 in DNA: TGTGCCAGCAGCCGCTGGACTAACGTATACGAGACCCAGTACTTC. It codes for CASSRWTNVYETQYF.

V is TRBV2 and J is TRBJ2-2; 9 positions match TRBD2. CDR3 size: 16 residues. With V trimmed by 2 bases and J by 4 bases, 5 bases remained unmatched. CDR1 SNHLY and CDR2 FYNNEI come from the germline V gene. CDR3 DNA sequence: TGTGCCAGCAGTGAATTGGCGGGAGGGCGCACCGGGGAGCTGTTTTTT. This codes for CASSELAGGRTGELFF.

The V and J genes are TRBV5-1 and TRBJ2-3; TRBD2 matches 8 bases. Germline V gives CDR1 SGHRS, CDR2 YFSETQ. V shed 2 bases, J shed 4 bases, and the junction held 3 bases outside the gene matches. CDR3 size: 14 residues. The CDR3 sequence is CASSLPGLADTQYF. In nucleotides, the CDR3 is TGCGCCAGCAGCTTACCGGGACTAGCAGATACGCAGTATTTT. The whole variable domain, remainder taken from reference TRBV5-1 and TRBJ2-3, is KAGVTQTPRYLIKTRGQQVTLSCSPISGHRSVSWYQQTPGQGLQFLFEYFSETQRNKGNFPGRFSGRQFSNSRSEMNVSTLELGDSALYLCASSLPGLADTQYFGPGTRLTVL.

This chain links TRBV29-1 with TRBJ2-2, with D perhaps TRBD1 (6 bases). The germline V and J ends were trimmed by 5 bases and 1 base, with 11 bases remaining between them. Germline V gene data show CDR1 as SQVTM and CDR2 as ANQGSEA. The CDR3 runs to 14 residues. The CDR3 here is CSVKSRGNTGELFF. The CDR3 coding sequence is TGCAGCGTTAAAAGCAGGGGGAACACCGGGGAGCTGTTTTTT.

The chain couples TRBV11-2 to TRBJ1-1; TRBD1 matches 9 bases. This CDR3 region has 14 residues. The trim removed 4 bases at V and 8 bases at J, leaving 8 bases unmatched. CDR1 is SGHAT, CDR2 FQNNGV, per germline. The CDR3 reads CASSSGQGSGEAFF. The CDR3 DNA reads as TGTGCCAGCAGCTCCGGACAGGGGTCGGGGGAAGCTTTCTTT.

The CDR3 loop is CASSLRTGSSPLHF. CDR3 in DNA: TGCGCCAGCAGCTTGCGCACAGGTTCCTCACCCCTCCACTTT. The chain combines TRBV5-1 with TRBJ1-6; D is possibly TRBD1 (5 bases). Deletions cut 1 base from V and 10 bases from J, with 12 bases between. CDR3 length equals 14 residues. Germline CDR1 is SGHRS and CDR2 is YFSETQ.

V and J are TRBV5-1 and TRBJ1-2, with TRBD1 as a possible D gene (5 bases). The CDR3 has 13 residues. Germline-derived CDR1 and CDR2 are SGHRS and YFSETQ. Trimming stripped 5 bases from V and 0 bases from J, with 8 bases between. The CDR3, as DNA: TGCGCCAGCAGACAGGAATCTAACTATGGCTACACCTTC. It specifies CASRQESNYGYTF. Full variable domain (rest looked up from reference TRBV5-1 and TRBJ1-2): KAGVTQTPRYLIKTRGQQVTLSCSPISGHRSVSWYQQTPGQGLQFLFEYFSETQRNKGNFPGRFSGRQFSNSRSEMNVSTLELGDSALYLCASRQESNYGYTFGSGTRLTVV.

This chain uses TRBV13 with TRBJ2-7; TRBD2 matches at 12 bases. Germline CDR1 is PRHDT and CDR2 is FYEKMQ (reference sequence). Trimming cost V 1 base and J 6 bases; bases outside gene matches: 7. This CDR3 has 16 residues. CDR3: CASSLVASGRAVEQYF. CDR3 nucleotide sequence: TGTGCCAGCAGCTTAGTGGCTAGCGGGAGGGCCGTCGAGCAGTACTTC.

The V and J genes are TRBV9 and TRBJ2-5; 8 bases line up with TRBD2. CDR3 length: 14 residues. V was clipped by 0 bases and J by 7 bases; unmatched bases: 5. Germline CDR1 is SGDLS and CDR2 is YYNGEE. The CDR3 loop is CASSVALAGGTQYF. The DNA for the CDR3 is TGTGCCAGCAGCGTAGCGCTAGCGGGCGGGACCCAGTACTTC.

The gene calls are TRBV6-5 and TRBJ2-7; possible D gene TRBD1, 6 bases. Trimming pared 6 bases from V and 0 bases from J, leaving 15 bases between. Looked up from germline, CDR1 is MNHEY and CDR2 is SVGAGI. CDR3 length: 15 residues. The CDR3 sequence: CASRIASDSSYEQYF. The CDR3 DNA follows: TGTGCCAGCAGAATCGCCTCGGACAGCTCCTACGAGCAGTACTTC.

The chain uses TRBV10-1 and TRBJ2-2; 11 bases match TRBD1. The CDR3 consists of 16 residues. Unmatched junction bases numbered 12, after V lost 10 bases and J lost 5 bases. Germline loops: CDR1 WNHNN, CDR2 SYGVQD (reference sequence). CDR3 DNA: TGCGCCAACCACCGGACAGGGGGCGATATGACCGGGGAGCTGTTTTTT. Its protein product is CANHRTGGDMTGELFF.

V and J are TRBV19 and TRBJ1-4; a possible D gene is TRBD1 (6 bases). Germline loops: CDR1 LNHDA, CDR2 SQIVND (reference sequence). V lost 7 bases, J lost 8 bases, and 17 bases lay in between. The CDR3 has 14 amino acids. The CDR3 loop reads CASTWARGREKLFF. The CDR3, as DNA: TGTGCCAGTACATGGGCCAGGGGCCGGGAAAAACTGTTTTTT.

This chain joins TRBV2 and TRBJ1-1; D ambiguous. Per the germline V gene, CDR1 is SNHLY and CDR2 is FYNNEI. V shed 7 bases and J shed 1 base, with 10 bases lying between them. The CDR3 spans 13 residues. CDR3: CASILERNTEAFF. Written as DNA, the CDR3 is TGTGCCAGCATCCTCGAGAGGAACACTGAAGCTTTCTTT.

Of note for this clone: A junction end diverges from the germline sequence, so it may reflect a read error. The chain is built from TRBV30 and TRBJ1-2, with unresolved D. Germline V gives CDR1 GTSNPN, CDR2 SVGIG (reference sequence). CDR3 length: 13 residues. CDR3 in amino acids: CAWSPEPGFGYAF. The CDR3 DNA reads TGTGCCTGGAGTCCTGAGCCGGGGTTCGGCTACGCCTTC.

V usage is TRBV3-1 (or the pseudogene TRBV3-2) and J usage is TRBJ2-7, with D possibly being TRBD2 (6 bases). V lost 5 bases, J lost 6 bases, and 20 bases lay in between. The germline V gene has CDR1 LGHDT and CDR2 YNNKEL (reference sequence). The CDR3 totals 15 residues. CDR3 sequence: CASSTLFGVSGEQYF. The CDR3 coding sequence is TGTGCCAGCAGCACCCTTTTCGGGGTTAGCGGCGAGCAGTACTTC.

The CDR3 bases are TGCGCCAGCAGCTTGACAGGGGGCGAAAACATTCAGTACTTC. Protein: CASSLTGGENIQYF. This chain links TRBV5-1 with TRBJ2-4; 9 bases fit TRBD1. V lost 1 base and J lost 5; bases outside the gene matches: 1. Germline V lookup: CDR1 SGHRS, CDR2 YFSETQ. The CDR3 runs to 14 residues. The full variable domain, its missing parts supplied by reference TRBV5-1 and TRBJ2-4, is KAGVTQTPRYLIKTRGQQVTLSCSPISGHRSVSWYQQTPGQGLQFLFEYFSETQRNKGNFPGRFSGRQFSNSRSEMNVSTLELGDSALYLCASSLTGGENIQYFGAGTRLSVL.